The rows below give T cell receptor beta chains drawn from one sample of a study of blood T cell repertoires in COVID-19. TCRdb's table, derived via immunoSEQ multiplex PCR, lists solely in-frame clones and lacks some. The sample consists of some 58,000 clones, approximately 80% of them appearing once. Specimen: peripheral blood. The receptors come from a man aged 45-65 years with COVID-19, enrolled during active disease. Both conserved end residues are part of each CDR3. A D gene is named only where the DNA matches it firmly. Not all rows give a size; the values are once, few, many and, for expanded clones, a class.

cdr3_length,clone_size,v_call,d_call,j_call,cdr3_nt,cdr3_aa
13,few,TRBV28,.,TRBJ1-2,TGTGCCAGCAGAAACGGGGGACCCTCTGGCTACACCTTC,CASRNGGPSGYTF
17,.,TRBV4-2,TRBD1,TRBJ2-2,TGTGCCAGCAGCCTTCTTGGGGGGACAGGGGGGACCGGGGAGCTGTTTTTT,CASSLLGGTGGTGELFF
14,.,TRBV6-2/TRBV6-3,.,TRBJ1-4,TGTGCCAGCAGTTACATGGGACAATTCGAAAAACTGTTTTTT,CASSYMGQFEKLFF
15,.,TRBV29-1,.,TRBJ1-2,TGCAGCGTTGAGACGAGACAGGTCTACAACTATGGCTACACCTTC,CSVETRQVYNYGYTF
16,.,TRBV19,TRBD2,TRBJ2-7,TGTGCCAGTAGTCCCCTACCTGTATTGGGGGGGTACGAGCAGTACTTC,CASSPLPVLGGYEQYF
12,once,TRBV18,TRBD1,TRBJ2-7,TGTGCCAGCTCACTACAGGGGAACGAGCAGTACTTC,CASSLQGNEQYF
15,once,TRBV6-1,TRBD2,TRBJ2-7,TGTGCCAGCAGTGAAATACTAGCGGGAGGCCACGAGCAGTACTTC,CASSEILAGGHEQYF
14,once,TRBV11-2,.,TRBJ2-2,TGTGCCAGCAGCTTCCAGGGGAACACCGGGGAGCTGTTTTTT,CASSFQGNTGELFF
14,.,TRBV2,.,TRBJ1-1,TGTGCCAGCAGTAACAGGGTCGGAAACACTGAAGCTTTCTTT,CASSNRVGNTEAFF
15,few,TRBV6-4,.,TRBJ2-1,TGTGCCAGCAGTGACTCGGGCGGGGCCTACAATGAGCAGTTCTTC,CASSDSGGAYNEQFF
14,.,TRBV6-2/TRBV6-3,.,TRBJ1-2,TGTGCCAGCAGTTACCTCTCGGGGATCTATGGCTACACCTTC,CASSYLSGIYGYTF
15,.,TRBV23-1,TRBD1,TRBJ2-7,TGCGCCAGCAGTCGCCCAGGGGACAGTTCCTACGAGCAGTACTTC,CASSRPGDSSYEQYF
13,.,TRBV4-3,.,TRBJ2-1,TGCGCCAGCAGTTCGAGATTAAACAATGAGCAGTTCTTC,CASSSRLNNEQFF
14,.,TRBV18,TRBD1,TRBJ1-4,TGTGCCAGCTCACCATCAGGGGGCTGGGAAAAACTGTTTTTT,CASSPSGGWEKLFF
17,few,TRBV7-9,TRBD1,TRBJ2-7,TGTGCCAGCAGCTCAGGGGGCAGAGGGGAATTCCCCTACGAGCAGTACTTC,CASSSGGRGEFPYEQYF
16,.,TRBV18,TRBD1,TRBJ1-2,TGTGCCAGCTCAGATGGGACAGGCGCTACTAACTATGGCTACACCTTC,CASSDGTGATNYGYTF
14,once,TRBV25-1,TRBD1,TRBJ1-3,TGTGCCAGCAGTAGGACAGGGGTGGGAAACACCATATATTTT,CASSRTGVGNTIYF
18,.,TRBV14,.,TRBJ2-3,TGTGCCAGCAGCCAAGATATACTGGCGGGACGAGGGATAGATACGCAGTATTTT,CASSQDILAGRGIDTQYF
15,.,TRBV2,TRBD1,TRBJ1-3,TGTGCCAGCACCAGGGACAGGACAAACTTAAACACCATATATTTT,CASTRDRTNLNTIYF
15,few,TRBV24-1,.,TRBJ1-5,TGTGCCACCTCCGCGGGGGAATGGGGCAATCAGCCCCAGCATTTT,CATSAGEWGNQPQHF
14,.,TRBV10-1,.,TRBJ1-2,TGCGCCAGCAGTGAGTCAGCCAGGGGCTATGGCTACACCTTC,CASSESARGYGYTF
15,.,TRBV9,.,TRBJ1-6,TGTGCCAGCAGCGTGACCGGGACCTATAATTCACCCCTCCACTTT,CASSVTGTYNSPLHF
13,.,TRBV28,.,TRBJ1-2,TGTGCCAGCAGCCTACAGGGATACTATGGCTACACCTTC,CASSLQGYYGYTF
11,.,TRBV12-3/TRBV12-4,.,TRBJ1-3,TGTGCCAGCGGGCAAAGCCACACCATATATTTT,CASGQSHTIYF
16,once,TRBV30,.,TRBJ1-3,TGTGCCTGGAATCGACACCGGGACTGGGGCAGGAACACCATATATTTT,CAWNRHRDWGRNTIYF
17,.,TRBV7-9,TRBD2,TRBJ2-3,TGTGCCAGCAGCGTGGTGGGACTAGCGGGGAGCACAGATACGCAGTATTTT,CASSVVGLAGSTDTQYF
15,.,TRBV9,.,TRBJ1-1,TGTGCCAGCAGCGTAGGTGGGGCGATGAACACTGAAGCTTTCTTT,CASSVGGAMNTEAFF
14,.,TRBV11-2,TRBD2,TRBJ2-1,TGTGCCAGCAGCGCCGGGACTAACTACAATGAGCAGTTCTTC,CASSAGTNYNEQFF
13,.,TRBV19,TRBD2,TRBJ2-1,TGTGCCAGTGGACTAGCGGGAGGCAATGAGCAGTTCTTC,CASGLAGGNEQFF
15,.,TRBV7-9,.,TRBJ2-7,TGTGCCAGCAGCTTAGAGGATATGAGGGGGGGCGAGCAGTACTTC,CASSLEDMRGGEQYF
15,.,TRBV19,TRBD2,TRBJ2-3,TGTGCCAGTAGTCTTCCGGGAGGGGGGGCAGATACGCAGTATTTT,CASSLPGGGADTQYF
15,.,TRBV7-9,TRBD1,TRBJ2-1,TGTGCCAGCAGCTTACGAGACAGGGGTTCCGGTGAGCAGTTCTTC,CASSLRDRGSGEQFF
18,.,TRBV7-9,TRBD2,TRBJ2-6,TGTGCCAGCAGCTTATTGACTAGCAGTTCCTCTGGGGCCAACGTCCTGACTTTC,CASSLLTSSSSGANVLTF
16,once,TRBV28,.,TRBJ1-6,TGTGCCAGCAGTTCCGGTGGAGGCAGGGGAGGGTCACCCCTCCACTTT,CASSSGGGRGGSPLHF
12,.,TRBV6-5,.,TRBJ2-7,TGTGCAGGAGGGGTCCAGGGAAGCGAGCAGTACTTC,CAGGVQGSEQYF
12,.,TRBV28,.,TRBJ2-5,TGTGCCACCTCACTCCCTCAAGAGACCCAGTACTTC,CATSLPQETQYF
16,.,TRBV3-1/TRBV3-2,TRBD1,TRBJ2-1,TGTGCCAGCAGCCAACGGGACAGGGGGATTTACAATGAGCAGTTCTTC,CASSQRDRGIYNEQFF
15,.,TRBV6-5,TRBD2,TRBJ2-5,TGTGCCAGCAGTTACTGGGCTAGCGGGGGGGAGACCCAGTACTTC,CASSYWASGGETQYF
15,.,TRBV27,TRBD1,TRBJ1-6,TGTGCCAGCAGTTTCGGACAGGGGGGGTATTCACCCCTCCACTTT,CASSFGQGGYSPLHF
14,.,TRBV13,TRBD2,TRBJ2-7,TGTGCCAGCAGCCCACGGGGGGAGGGGCACGAGCAGTACTTC,CASSPRGEGHEQYF